The clone carrying this TCR beta chain is a singleton in its sample. The sample comes from a study of blood T cell repertoires in COVID-19. At the level of the study: The cDNA or gDNA used as material had been derived from T cells, B-cell-depleted T cells, or PBMCs.

The CDR3 runs to 16 residues. The germline V gene has CDR1 SGHRS and CDR2 YFSETQ. V dropped 3 bases and J dropped 2; count of bases not matched to a gene: 10. Generated by immunoSEQ multiplex PCR, the TCRdb table keeps only in-frame clones and is missing some. This sample yields some 200,000 clones, of which about nine tenths are seen a single time; nearly 4.5% belongs to the top ten. Sequenced: peripheral blood. This chain links TRBV5-1 with TRBJ2-5; 7 bases map to TRBD1. The receptor's source is a man aged 50-60 years with acute or convalescent COVID-19. The DNA of the CDR3 is TGCGCCAGCAGCTCCTCCGGGACAGCCGTGCAAGAGACCCAGTACTTC. Its protein product is CASSSSGTAVQETQYF.